Here is one T cell receptor (beta chain) with its context. The sample belongs to a study of T cells in women clearing cervical HPV infection. Study at large: Control women cleared a single incident HPV16 infection within 12 months. Blood came at first lesion visit for cases, post-clearance for controls.

immunoSEQ multiplex PCR used an average of around 1,100 ng genomic DNA. TCRdb's table, derived via immunoSEQ multiplex PCR, lists solely in-frame clones and lacks some. The sample totals about 20,000 clones; its top ten clones hold about 4.6%. Sequenced: blood buffy coat. This receptor was identified in a woman between 18 and 70 years old with a cervical HPV16 infection that either progressed to CIN3+ or cleared (not recorded which).

The sequenced part of the CDR3 DNA is TGTGCCAGTAGTTTCCAAGCCGAGACAGGGAACGGT. Its translation: CASSFQAETGNG. The entire CDR3 sequence reads CASSFQAETGNGQYF. This rearrangement joins TRBV19 to TRBJ2-4, with 7 bases that match TRBD1. Sequencing ends 3 residues short of the CDR3 end; the germline J gene provides the rest. The CDR3 sequence is 15 residues long. Germline CDR1 is LNHDA and CDR2 is SQIVND (reference sequence).